The entry that follows covers one T cell receptor beta chain sequence. The data were taken from a study of glioma-infiltrating T cells after dendritic cell vaccination. As to time point: after dendritic cell vaccination, including at tumor progression/relapse. V dropped 5 bases and J dropped 6; count of bases not matched to a gene: 4. Germline assignment: CDR1 MNHEY and CDR2 SMNVEV (reference sequence). The CDR3 sequence is 13 residues long. TCRdb's copy holds only in-frame clones and misses some; the assay was immunoSEQ multiplex PCR. This table has tens of thousands of clones, 80% to 90% appearing once.

The receptor comes from a human donor with glioblastoma. The chain combines TRBV27 with TRBJ2-1, with TRBD1 identical over 7 bases. Specimen: blood, collected after dendritic cell vaccination. CDR3 in amino acids: CASSPTGFNEQFF. CDR3 DNA sequence: TGTGCCAGCAGTCCGACAGGGTTCAATGAGCAGTTCTTC.